This T cell receptor (beta chain) was captured in a study of T-cell reconstitution after alpha-beta-depleted transplantation in children. Study observations and caveats: Newly produced T cells mostly accounted for T-cell counts and diversity one year post-transplant. Several hundred expanded graft clones reportedly supplied alpha-beta T cells about two months after transplant.

Comment on this clonotype: Antigen unknown.

Unique molecular identifiers were built into the TCRbeta library. TCRdb itself ran the PCR reads through MiXCR, one entry per CDR3 protein. The table includes around 300,000 distinct CDR3 sequences, roughly 25% detected once. CDR1 is DFQATT and CDR2 is SNEGSKA in the germline V gene (reference sequence). V gave up 3 bases and J gave up 0 bases, with 9 bases separating them. The CDR3 loop spans 14 amino acids. The TCR originated in a male patient aged 10 to 17 who had a stem cell transplant for acute lymphoblastic leukemia, so the T cells may come from the graft donor. This specimen was PBMCs, mostly from graft donor cells, taken 180 days after TCRalphabeta/CD19-depleted stem cell transplant. The V call is TRBV20-1, the J call TRBJ1-3; D possibly corresponds to TRBD1 (5 bases). CDR3 region: CSASRGVSGNTIYF. In DNA, the CDR3 is TGCAGTGCTAGCAGAGGGGTCTCTGGAAACACCATATATTTT.